One and the same sample provided the 8 T cell receptor beta chains below, sequenced in a study of blood T cell repertoires in COVID-19. Clones were sequenced by immunoSEQ multiplex PCR, and TCRdb holds only the in-frame ones, with some missing. The sample carries about 180,000 clones, 86% recorded once. Input material: peripheral blood. The receptor set was obtained from a man between 50 and 59 years old with active or convalescent COVID-19.

The chain recombines TRBV4-1 with TRBJ1-4; TRBD1 matches 9 bases. The trim removed 4 bases at V and 6 bases at J, leaving 3 bases unmatched. This CDR3 contains 14 residues. Germline V lookup: CDR1 MGHRA, CDR2 YSYEKL. The CDR3 DNA follows: TGCGCCAGCAGCCCGGACAGGGGACATGAAAAACTGTTTTTT. It codes for CASSPDRGHEKLFF.

The V call is TRBV19, the J call TRBJ2-7; 9 nucleotides agree with TRBD1. The CDR3 is 15 amino acids. V lost 6 bases, J lost 5 bases, and 11 bases stayed unmatched. Germline lookup yields CDR1 LNHDA and CDR2 SQIVND (reference sequence). CDR3 residues: CASSSSGTGFDEQYF. The CDR3, as DNA: TGTGCCAGTAGCTCCTCGGGGACAGGGTTCGACGAGCAGTACTTC.

This chain uses TRBV7-2 with TRBJ1-1; possibly TRBD1 for D (6 bases). Trimming left V 6 bases short and J 1 base short, with 12 bases between. Germline V gene sequence: CDR1 SGHTA, CDR2 FQGNSA. The CDR3 spans 14 residues. CDR3 nucleotide sequence: TGTGCCAGCAGGGGCCCAGGGGCGAACACTGAAGCTTTCTTT. Protein sequence: CASRGPGANTEAFF.

This clone was seen a few times. The chain carries TRBV7-9 and TRBJ2-7, with 8 bases lining up with TRBD1. The CDR3 sequence is 14 residues long. The ends lost 2 bases at V and 5 bases at J; junction bases unmatched: 5. The germline CDR1 and CDR2 sequences are SEHNR and FQNEAQ (reference sequence). CDR3 in DNA: TGTGCCAGCAGCTTACAGGGGGCTAAAAACGAGCAGTACTTC. It yields the protein CASSLQGAKNEQYF.

The chain employs TRBV7-9 and TRBJ1-5; 7 bases map to TRBD1. CDR1 is SEHNR and CDR2 is FQNEAQ in the germline V gene (reference sequence). The CDR3 runs to 15 residues. Trimming at V came to 2 bases and at J to 7 bases, leaving 8 bases not matched to a gene. CDR3 region: CASSLTGVIDQPQHF. CDR3 nucleotide sequence: TGTGCCAGCAGCTTAACAGGGGTAATCGACCAGCCCCAGCATTTT.

The gene calls are TRBV18 and TRBJ1-4; a weak D match, TRBD1 (6 bases). This CDR3 has 15 amino acids. Germline values: CDR1 KGHSH, CDR2 LQKENI. With 2 bases removed from V and 7 bases from J, the gap between germline ends came to 14 bases. CDR3 bases: TGTGCCAGCTCACCATCAGTGGGGGCTTTTGAAAAACTGTTTTTT. This sequence encodes CASSPSVGAFEKLFF.

The chain links TRBV3-1 (or the pseudogene TRBV3-2) to TRBJ2-4, with D perhaps TRBD1 (6 bases). The CDR3 has 16 amino acids. In germline, CDR1 is LGHDT, CDR2 YNNKEL (reference sequence). Between the trimmed V and J ends, which lost 4 bases and 5 bases, there was a span of 18 bases. The CDR3 protein is CASSRWDGTNENIQYF. CDR3 in DNA: TGTGCCAGCAGCCGGTGGGACGGGACAAACGAAAACATTCAGTACTTC.

The chain couples TRBV5-6 to TRBJ2-1; 10 nucleotides align to TRBD1. The CDR3 sequence is 15 residues long. CDR1 is SGHDT and CDR2 is YYEEEE in the germline V gene. V lost 3 bases, J lost 7 bases, and 7 bases stayed unmatched. The CDR3 spells CASSYLGQGGNEQFF. The CDR3 coding sequence is TGTGCCAGCAGCTATCTAGGACAGGGGGGTAATGAGCAGTTCTTC.